The clone carrying this T cell receptor (beta chain) was counted many times. What it recognizes is unknown. The data stem from a study of T-cell memory formation after mild COVID-19. On the study more broadly: Clusters of TCRs were largely donor specific.

Each CDR3 protein gets one entry after TCRdb re-called the 5' RACE reads with MiXCR. Altogether about 110,000 distinct CDR3 sequences are present, roughly a sixth being singletons, with the ten largest covering roughly 6%. Regarding the study as a whole: That cross-reactive memory joined was suggested by some responding clones appearing in pre-infection memory.

The sequenced material came from PBMCs or a T cell subset sorted from them (not recorded which). The TCR was taken from a man younger than 30 who had mild COVID-19 (a few samples of this study predate the infection). Cell type and time point are not known.

In DNA form, the CDR3 reads TGCGCCAGCAGCTTGGCCGCGACGAATGCCTACGAGCAGTACTTC. Its protein product is CASSLAATNAYEQYF. The chain carries TRBV5-1 and TRBJ2-7; D gene ambiguous. The germline V gene encodes CDR1 SGHRS and CDR2 YFSETQ. V was clipped by 0 bases and J by 2 bases, with 12 bases between them. The CDR3 has 15 residues.